This entry lists 28 T cell receptor beta chains sequenced from one sample in a study of identifying expanded T cells in peripheral blood. The protocol was immunoSEQ multiplex PCR, while the TCRdb copy is restricted to in-frame clones and leaves out a portion. The profile shows around 76,000 clones, 85% to 90% of them singletons. The sample was blood. The source is a person between 18 and 70 years old in good health.

V usage is TRBV6-5 and J usage is TRBJ2-2; TRBD1 might be the D (6 bases). Trimming left V 6 bases short and J 6 bases short, with 11 bases between. The CDR3 has 13 amino acids. Germline CDR1 is MNHEY and CDR2 is SVGAGI. The DNA for the CDR3 is TGTGCCAGCAGCTTGGACAGCTCCGGGGAGCTGTTTTTT. Residues: CASSLDSSGELFF.

V usage is TRBV28 and J usage is TRBJ1-1; D not certain. The CDR3 covers 18 residues. Trimming shortened V by 4 bases and J by 0 bases, and 21 bases separated the two germline ends. Germline CDR1 reads MDHEN; CDR2 reads SYDVKM. DNA of the CDR3: TGTGCCAGCAGTTCCCAGTCAAGGAGGGTAGAAGTGAACACTGAAGCTTTCTTT. Its translation: CASSSQSRRVEVNTEAFF. The variable domain in full, with the rest retrieved from reference TRBV28 and TRBJ1-1, is DVKVTQSSRYLVKRTGEKVFLECVQDMDHENMFWYRQDPGLGLRLIYFSYDVKMKEKGDIPEGYSVSREKKERFSLILESASTNQTSMYLCASSSQSRRVEVNTEAFFGQGTRLTVV.

The chain couples TRBV28 to TRBJ2-5, with D unclear. The DNA end lines up better with TRBJ2-7; the J call may be wrong. This CDR3 has 13 residues. Germline V gene lookup returns CDR1 MDHEN and CDR2 SYDVKM. CDR3 sequence: CASRPSGPYEQYF. As DNA, the CDR3 is TGTGCCAGCAGACCTTCAGGTCCCTACGAGCAGTACTTC.

This sequence joins TRBV7-2 and TRBJ2-7; D is perhaps TRBD1 (6 bases). The V gene lost 4 bases and the J gene lost 3 bases, with 16 bases spanning the gap. Germline values: CDR1 SGHTA, CDR2 FQGNSA. There are 15 residues in the CDR3. CDR3 DNA: TGTGCCAGCAGCTCCCAACAGGGTTTGCACTACGAGCAGTACTTC. Translated, it gives CASSSQQGLHYEQYF.

The V and J genes are TRBV7-8 and TRBJ2-3; no definite D call. With 1 base removed from V and 2 bases from J, the gap between germline ends came to 10 bases. Germline-derived CDR1 and CDR2 are SGHVS and FQNEAQ. The CDR3 has 15 amino acids. The CDR3 loop reads CASSLGPIPTDTQYF. The CDR3 coding sequence is TGTGCCAGCAGCTTAGGTCCTATACCCACAGATACGCAGTATTTT.

The chain employs TRBV15 and TRBJ1-2; 7 nucleotides align to TRBD1. With 4 bases clipped from V and 8 bases from J, the junction kept 7 bases outside the gene matches. This CDR3 has 13 residues. Germline CDR1 and CDR2: LNHNV and YYDKDF (reference sequence). This CDR3 reads CATSMRQGGGYTF. In DNA, the CDR3 is TGTGCCACCAGCATGCGACAGGGTGGAGGCTACACCTTC.

This rearrangement joins TRBV7-3 to TRBJ2-4, with D maybe TRBD2 (6 bases). The CDR3 is made up of 16 amino acids. The V end was cut by 8 bases, the J end by 5 bases, with 22 bases between. CDR1 is SGHTA, CDR2 FQGTGA, per germline. CDR3 nucleotide sequence: TGTGCCAGCCAACCGGGGGTGGGAGGTCTGGAAAACATTCAGTACTTC. Amino acid sequence: CASQPGVGGLENIQYF.

The chain couples TRBV6-5 to TRBJ2-2, with D unresolved. The CDR3 spans 12 residues. The germline V gene has CDR1 MNHEY and CDR2 SVGAGI. The germline V and J ends were trimmed by 4 bases and 3 bases, with 3 bases remaining between them. CDR3 in amino acids: CASSSYTGELFF. The CDR3 DNA reads TGTGCCAGCAGTTCGTACACCGGGGAGCTGTTTTTT.

The chain couples TRBV4-3 to TRBJ1-2; D gene unclear. The germline V and J ends were trimmed by 0 bases and 2 bases, with 10 bases remaining between them. Germline V gives CDR1 LGHNA, CDR2 YSLEER. The CDR3 consists of 15 residues. CDR3 coding DNA: TGCGCCAGCAGCCAAGATATCACGGGAAACTATGGCTACACCTTC. It encodes CASSQDITGNYGYTF.

The gene calls are TRBV7-9 and TRBJ2-3; D unresolved. The V and J ends lost 5 bases and 1 base respectively, with 4 bases between them. The length of the CDR3 is 12 residues. Germline CDR1 and CDR2: SEHNR and FQNEAQ (reference sequence). CDR3 sequence reads: CASSARTDTQYF. CDR3 coding DNA: TGTGCCAGCAGCGCCCGCACAGATACGCAGTATTTT.

The J gene is TRBJ2-3, the V gene TRBV10-1; unclear D gene. Trimming left V 5 bases short and J 1 base short, with 7 bases between. CDR1 is WNHNN, CDR2 SYGVQD, per germline (reference sequence). The CDR3 totals 13 residues. The CDR3 nucleotides are TGCGCCAGCAGTCTCGCGGGCACAGATACGCAGTATTTT. This sequence encodes CASSLAGTDTQYF.

This rearrangement joins TRBV28 to TRBJ2-7, with 11 bases identical to TRBD2. Germline V gene sequence: CDR1 MDHEN, CDR2 SYDVKM. The CDR3 length is 15 residues. Trimming at V came to 6 bases and at J to 7 bases, leaving 11 bases not matched to a gene. Here the CDR3 DNA reads TGTGCCAGCAGACGCGGGACTAGCGGAAACCGAGAGCAGTACTTC. Translated: CASRRGTSGNREQYF.

The chain recombines TRBV4-2 with TRBJ2-7, with 7 nucleotides matching TRBD1. The CDR3 contains 15 residues. Looked up from germline, CDR1 is LGHNA and CDR2 is YNFKEQ. The V gene end was trimmed by 1 base and the J gene end by 3 bases; junction bases not matched to a gene: 6. This chain's CDR3 is CASSQVPGQDYEQYF. The CDR3 DNA is TGTGCCAGCAGCCAAGTTCCAGGACAGGACTACGAGCAGTACTTC.

The CDR3 DNA sequence: TGTGCTAGTGGTTTGGACGGATCCACAGATACGCAGTATTTT. This sequence encodes CASGLDGSTDTQYF. V gene TRBV12-5 combines with J gene TRBJ2-3; D unresolved. Trimming removed 1 base from V and 2 bases from J, with 7 bases in between. This CDR3 has 14 amino acids. Germline CDR1 LGHNT, CDR2 FRNRAP.

The chain joins TRBV6-6 to TRBJ2-1; TRBD2 matches at 8 bases. The CDR3 consists of 14 residues. V lost 3 bases to trimming and J lost 12 bases; unmatched junction nucleotides: 10. Germline CDR1 is MNHNY and CDR2 is SVGAGI (reference sequence). The CDR3 DNA is TGTGCCAGCAGTTATAGTCTAGCGGGCCCTATGCAGTTCTTC. Translated: CASSYSLAGPMQFF.

The V gene is TRBV4-2, the J gene TRBJ1-1; 9 bases are a match to TRBD1. Trimming took 1 base from V and 3 from J; bases not matched to a gene: 3. The CDR3 sequence is 15 residues long. Per germline, CDR1 LGHNA and CDR2 YNFKEQ. The CDR3 DNA reads TGTGCCAGCAGCCAAGGGGACAGGGAACACACTGAAGCTTTCTTT. It specifies CASSQGDREHTEAFF.

This sequence joins TRBV28 and TRBJ1-4, with D perhaps matching TRBD1 (5 bases). From germline, CDR1 is MDHEN and CDR2 SYDVKM. The CDR3 contains 16 residues. V lost 4 bases to trimming and J lost 7 bases, with 19 bases between them. The CDR3 region is CASSSSPAGRREKLFF. CDR3 nucleotide sequence: TGTGCCAGCAGTTCCTCACCCGCGGGACGGCGTGAAAAACTGTTTTTT.

The V gene is TRBV5-8, the J gene TRBJ1-2, with a possible D match to TRBD1 (5 bases). Looked up from germline, CDR1 is SGHTS and CDR2 is YDEGEE. The CDR3 runs to 16 residues. The V gene lost 0 bases and the J gene lost 0 bases, with 12 bases spanning the gap. This CDR3 reads CASSLELGTTNYGYTF. The CDR3 DNA reads as TGTGCCAGCAGCTTGGAATTGGGGACCACTAACTATGGCTACACCTTC.

This clone was seen just once. The rearrangement uses TRBV28 and TRBJ1-1; D uncertain. Germline CDR1 is MDHEN and CDR2 is SYDVKM. CDR3 length: 13 amino acids. Between the trimmed V and J ends, which lost 7 bases and 2 bases, there was a span of 11 bases. For the CDR3, the DNA is TGTGCCAGCATAGGGAGGGCTAACACTGAAGCTTTCTTT. Its protein is CASIGRANTEAFF.

The J gene is TRBJ1-6, the V gene TRBV11-2; TRBD1 might be the D (5 bases). The CDR3 spans 15 residues. The germline V gene encodes CDR1 SGHAT and CDR2 FQNNGV. The ends were cut back, 2 bases at V and 5 bases at J, with 10 bases in the middle. The DNA for the CDR3 is TGTGCCAGCAGCTTATTGGGGCAGAATAATTCACCCCTCCACTTT. Translated: CASSLLGQNNSPLHF.

In its sample, this clone was seen once. The chain uses TRBV4-3 and TRBJ2-7; tentative D call: TRBD1 (6 bases). The CDR3 length is 14 residues. Looked up from germline, CDR1 is LGHNA and CDR2 is YSLEER. The V end was cut by 1 base, the J end by 6 bases, with 13 bases between. CDR3: CASSQGQGLGEQYF. DNA for the CDR3: TGCGCCAGCAGCCAAGGCCAGGGGCTTGGCGAGCAGTACTTC.

This chain connects TRBV6-5 to TRBJ2-3, with 8 positions matching TRBD2. J was trimmed by 2 bases and V by 8 bases; bases with no gene match: 6. This CDR3 region has 14 residues. CDR1 and CDR2 (germline): MNHEY, SVGAGI. This CDR3 reads CASGKRESTDTQYF. CDR3 bases: TGTGCCAGCGGGAAGCGGGAGTCCACAGATACGCAGTATTTT.

The count of this clone is one. This chain uses TRBV11-1 with TRBJ2-3; TRBD1 aligns across 8 bases. The CDR3 length is 15 residues. The junction had 3 bases not matched to a gene; V was cut back by 4 bases and J by 0 bases. The germline V gene has CDR1 SGHAT and CDR2 FQDESV (reference sequence). Written as DNA, the CDR3 is TGTGCCAGCAGCTCCTGGACAGGGAGCACAGATACGCAGTATTTT. It translates to CASSSWTGSTDTQYF.

The V and J genes are TRBV10-3 and TRBJ2-2, with TRBD2 identical over 7 bases. J was trimmed by 0 bases and V by 6 bases; bases with no gene match: 10. The germline gives CDR1 ENHRY, CDR2 SYGVKD. The CDR3 spans 17 residues. CDR3 protein: CAISPNGAGTNTGELFF. The CDR3 DNA follows: TGTGCCATCAGCCCTAACGGAGCGGGGACGAACACCGGGGAGCTGTTTTTT.

This clone was seen just once. The chain uses TRBV29-1 and TRBJ1-2; D is unclear. The CDR3 is made up of 12 amino acids. The germline CDR1 and CDR2 sequences are SQVTM and ANQGSEA. With 5 bases removed from V and 2 bases from J, the gap between germline ends came to 9 bases. DNA of the CDR3: TGCAGCGTTAGCGACTTAAACTATGGCTACACCTTC. Translation: CSVSDLNYGYTF. Full variable domain (missing parts from reference TRBV29-1 and TRBJ1-2): SAVISQKPSRDICQRGTSLTIQCQVDSQVTMMFWYRQQPGQSLTLIATANQGSEATYESGFVIDKFPISRPNLTFSTLTVSNMSPEDSSIYLCSVSDLNYGYTFGSGTRLTVV.

The chain has TRBV7-2 and TRBJ2-5; TRBD2 aligns across 8 bases. The J call could be wrong; TRBJ2-7 is a better fit for the DNA end. The CDR3 is 16 residues long. The germline V gene has CDR1 SGHTA and CDR2 FQGNSA. The CDR3 here is CASSLVSSGGSYEQYF. CDR3 bases: TGTGCCAGCAGCTTAGTTTCAAGCGGGGGCTCCTACGAGCAGTACTTC.

The chain recombines TRBV7-9 with TRBJ1-4; D possibly corresponds to TRBD1 (5 bases). Germline CDR1 and CDR2: SEHNR and FQNEAQ (reference sequence). This CDR3 spans 14 amino acids. Trimming shortened V by 3 bases and J by 8 bases, and 13 bases separated the two germline ends. DNA for the CDR3: TGTGCCAGCAGCTTCATTGGGGGGGTAGAAAAACTGTTTTTT. As protein: CASSFIGGVEKLFF.

The J gene is TRBJ2-1, the V gene TRBV7-2; 13 bases align to TRBD2. V was pared by 5 bases and J by 8 bases, with 6 bases of the junction left unmatched. CDR1 and CDR2 from the germline V gene are SGHTA and FQGNSA. The CDR3 contains 15 residues. CDR3 coding DNA: TGTGCCAGCAGCACCGGACTAGCGGGGGCCGATGAGCAGTTCTTC. Encoded protein: CASSTGLAGADEQFF.